This T cell receptor (beta chain) was found in a study of shared clonotypes between healthy human individuals (TCRdb year 2020). Background on the whole study: The cohort included three men and a couple of women between 18 and 49 years of age. To estimate repertoire size and how much clonotypes are shared between individuals, the study performed deep sequencing of blood TCR repertoires from a few healthy adults. Different laboratories and diverse techniques were used to prepare libraries and sequence TCR repertoires, to increase sequencing depth and limit assay-specific biases. For each donor, CD4 naive and CD4 memory were each given three plates, CD8 naive was given two plates, and CD8 memory was given one plate. Between about 0.8 and 9 billion PBMCs per donor were obtained by leukapheresis.

CDR1 and CDR2, per the germline V gene (reference sequence), are SEHNR and FQNEAQ. Compared with germline, V lacks 1 base and J lacks 0 bases; bases without a gene match: 3. Its CDR3 holds 17 amino acids, cysteine through phenylalanine. Only the CDR3 portion is preserved as DNA: 51 bases, with reading frame beginning at the first base. Using the deep immunoSEQ assay, multiplex PCR amplified TCR CDR3 regions from genomic DNA. Extracted genomic DNA from each cell subset was spread evenly across all wells of several immunoSEQ 96-well plates, with each plate serving as a replicate. For sorted subsets, each replicate PCR was loaded with about 200 ng genomic DNA, equivalent to 30,000 or so T cell genomes. Purified libraries were measured with a Qubit 3.0 fluorometer, size-checked on a Bioanalyzer 2100, and measured again with the KAPA Library Quantification kit. A separate single-read 150-cycle Illumina NextSeq 550 flow cell was used to sequence each immunoSEQ 96-well plate. The authors' analysis ran thus. Because only junctional sequences without quality scores were contained in the immunoSEQ output, filtering matching that applied to full-length reads could not be performed. Sequences were annotated with PyIR, a Python wrapper for IgBLAST v1.9, using IMGT germline references to assign V/J genes and CDR3. Reads were filtered out if the reads had weak V/J assignments (E-value above 1e-6), no CDR3, stop codons, out-of-frame junctions, or ambiguous translated residues. A V3J clonotype was defined by an identical inferred V gene, J gene, and CDR3 amino acid sequence. Percentage overlap between repertoires was calculated by dividing the number of shared unique clonotypes by the size of the smaller repertoire. Three approaches were used to assess repertoire richness: RTK rarefaction, the Chao1 estimator, and Recon v2.1 estimates of unobserved clonotypes. OLGA was used to compute generation probabilities for all TCRbeta clonotypes that the gDNA method yielded from a handful of donors. TCRdb carries this immuneACCESS record with in-frame sequences only. Its versions omit some clonotypes, under half of them owing to an unresolved V gene in the studies checked, with the rest unexplained. That table supplies the V and J calls and clone size; D and trimming were determined from the DNA. This sample holds around 1 million clones; over 60% were observed only once. The ten largest clones capture 1.5% of the sample.

This clone was detected once. The antigen this receptor binds is unknown. No base-level quality is on record; no much larger clone is a single base apart. Broader findings and caveats from the paper: Sharing across a few donors was observed for roughly 5.4% of naive CD4, over 3% of naive CD8, over 2% of memory CD4, and about 0.4% of memory CD8 clonotypes. Clonotypes shared by all four sorted-subset donors showed higher generation probabilities than non-shared clonotypes. Sampling was restricted to blood, and TCR repertoires in tissue are likely to differ from TCR repertoires in blood. Pairwise subsampling led to the expectation that sequencing depth would affect the degree of clonotype sharing among donors. Incomplete sequencing was indicated by rarefaction of sorted-subset datasets, despite the large sequencing depth. Naive subsets generally had larger estimated clonotype richness than memory subsets. The genetic and exposure-history diversity represented was limited by the small number of donors.

Healthy HIV-negative adults with no recently reported acute infections or vaccinations were included as donors. Every donor was a Caucasian adult living in Nashville, Tennessee, USA. Magnetic negative selection was used to enrich CD4+ T cells, after which naive cells were positively selected on CD45RA and the negative fraction became the memory subset. After blood collection by leukapheresis, PBMCs were isolated using Ficoll-Histopaque density gradient centrifugation and then cryopreserved in the vapor phase of liquid nitrogen. Analytical flow cytometry was used to check the purity and quantity of every magnetically sorted T cell population. Genomic DNA was isolated from each sorted fraction and quantified by UV absorbance on a Nanodrop 2000c.

This sequence uses TRBV7-9 and TRBJ1-4, with TRBD1 matching 9 junction bases. The receptor's source is a man in his late teens or twenties in good health. Source material: memory CD4+ T cells sorted from blood. In light of the paper, this sample's cell subset or site label describes: CD45RA-negative fraction. The DNA sequence reads TGTGCCAGCAGCTTAGGGGACAGGGCCTCAACTAATGAAAAACTGTTTTTT. Its protein product is CASSLGDRASTNEKLFF.